These T cell receptor beta chains were read from a single sample in a study of regulatory T cells in long-lasting Graves disease. TCRdb independently ran MiXCR on the multiplex PCR reads; one entry per CDR3 protein. This sample has about 340,000 distinct CDR3 sequences, with 15% to 20% found just once. Material: peripheral blood mononuclear cells (PBMCs), obtained when the disease was refractory, from a patient treated with antithyroid drugs. The receptors stem from a female donor with Graves disease. Both conserved end residues are part of each CDR3. A D gene is named only where the DNA matches it firmly. Clone size, where shown, is once, few, many, or a class for clones that have expanded.

d_gene | j_gene | abundance | v_gene | CDR3nt | CDR3aa
TRBD1 | TRBJ1-4 | many | TRBV3-1 | TGTGCCAGCAGCCTTACAGGGGCTAGTGAAAAACTGTTTTTT | CASSLTGASEKLFF
- | TRBJ1-2 | few | TRBV12-3/TRBV12-4 | TGTGCCAGCATTCTTCTCTCGACTCGGTATGACTACACCTTC | CASILLSTRYDYTF
- | TRBJ1-1 | many | TRBV29-1 | TGCAGCGGTGAATGGGGGGGAACTGAAGCTTTCTTT | CSGEWGGTEAFF
TRBD1 | TRBJ1-6 | few | TRBV6-2/TRBV6-3 | TGTGCCAGCAGTCACGACAGGGGGATCTCCTATAATTCACCCCTCCACTTT | CASSHDRGISYNSPLHF
- | TRBJ2-4 | many | TRBV5-1 | TGCGCCAGCAGCTTCACAGGGGCCAAAAACATTCAGTACTTC | CASSFTGAKNIQYF
- | TRBJ1-5 | - | TRBV10-2 | TGCGCCAGCAGTGAGGCGCGGGGAGCTGGGAGCAATCAGCCCCAGCATTTT | CASSEARGAGSNQPQHF
- | TRBJ1-1 | few | TRBV19 | TGTGCCAGTAACCCCAAACCCGGGACACAGAACACTGAAGCTTTCTTT | CASNPKPGTQNTEAFF
- | TRBJ2-1 | - | TRBV20-1 | TGCAGTGCTAGGAACAGGTACCCGACCAATGAGCAGTTCTTC | CSARNRYPTNEQFF
TRBD2 | TRBJ2-7 | many | TRBV28 | TGTGCCAGCAGTTCCTTGGGACTAGCCTACGAGCAGTACTTC | CASSSLGLAYEQYF
TRBD1 | TRBJ1-6 | many | TRBV27 | TGTGCCAGCAGTGGGAGTCGGGACAGAGGCTCACCCCTCCACTTT | CASSGSRDRGSPLHF
TRBD1 | TRBJ1-6 | - | TRBV9 | TGTGCCAGCAGCGTAGAAGGGGGCTCGAGATCACCCCTCCACTTT | CASSVEGGSRSPLHF
- | TRBJ2-6 | many | TRBV9 | TGTGCCAGCAGCGACATCCTAGGGGCCAACGTCCTGACTTTC | CASSDILGANVLTF
TRBD2 | TRBJ2-7 | few | TRBV29-1 | TGCAGCGTTGAACTAGCGGGGCCCTACGAGCAGTACTTC | CSVELAGPYEQYF
TRBD1 | TRBJ2-2 | many | TRBV28 | TGTGCCAGCAGTCCATGGACAGGTGCGAACACCGGGGAGCTGTTTTTT | CASSPWTGANTGELFF
- | TRBJ1-3 | - | TRBV6-2/TRBV6-3 | TGTGCCAGCAGCACCGGGGCCTTCGGAAACACCATATATTTT | CASSTGAFGNTIYF
- | TRBJ1-5 | - | TRBV7-9 | TGTGCCAGCAGCTTACCGGGGCTCAATCAGCCCCAGCATTTT | CASSLPGLNQPQHF
- | TRBJ1-2 | few | TRBV12-3/TRBV12-4 | TGTGCCAGCAGTGCGCGACTGCGGGATGGCTACACCTTC | CASSARLRDGYTF
- | TRBJ2-1 | - | TRBV11-2 | TGTGCCAGCAGCTTATCGGGTGCCAATGAGCAGTTCTTC | CASSLSGANEQFF
- | TRBJ2-3 | few | TRBV7-2 | TGTGCCAGCAGCTCTTTGGACAGAACAGATACGCAGTATTTT | CASSSLDRTDTQYF
- | TRBJ2-5 | - | TRBV20-1 | TGCAGTGCTCATGACTGGGGTAGCGGCCAAGAGACCCAGTACTTC | CSAHDWGSGQETQYF
- | TRBJ1-6 | many | TRBV9 | TGTGCCAGCAGCGTAGGCCCGGAGAATAATTCACCCCTCCACTTT | CASSVGPENNSPLHF
- | TRBJ1-2 | few | TRBV19 | TGTGCCAGTAACCAACGGGACAAATATGGCTACACCTTC | CASNQRDKYGYTF
TRBD1 | TRBJ1-2 | - | TRBV4-2 | TGTGCCAGCAGCCAACTCCGGGACAGGGGATCTTTCTATGGCTACACCTTC | CASSQLRDRGSFYGYTF
TRBD2 | TRBJ2-3 | - | TRBV3-1 | TGTGCCAGCAGCATGGGGAGGGTACGCACAGATACGCAGTATTTT | CASSMGRVRTDTQYF
TRBD2 | TRBJ2-7 | many | TRBV12-3/TRBV12-4 | TGTGCCAGCAGTCCGCAAGCGGGAGCCCCCTACGAGCAGTACTTC | CASSPQAGAPYEQYF
- | TRBJ2-5 | many | TRBV12-3/TRBV12-4 | TGTGCCAGCAGTTTACACCAGTACCAAGAGACCCAGTACTTC | CASSLHQYQETQYF
- | TRBJ2-3 | - | TRBV7-2 | TGTGCCAGCAGCTTAGCGGGGGTTAGCACAGATACGCAGTATTTT | CASSLAGVSTDTQYF
- | TRBJ2-5 | many | TRBV12-3/TRBV12-4 | TGTGCCAGCTCCCGAACGGGGGGCGGCCAAGAGACCCAGTACTTC | CASSRTGGGQETQYF
- | TRBJ1-3 | few | TRBV7-2 | TGTGCCAGCAGCTTAGGGGCGGCGGACACCATATATTTT | CASSLGAADTIYF
TRBD1 | TRBJ1-5 | few | TRBV3-1 | TGTGCCAGCAGCCCCGACAGGGCGGGTCAGCCCCAGCATTTT | CASSPDRAGQPQHF
- | TRBJ2-6 | - | TRBV19 | TGTGCCAGTAGTATAGAGAGGTTCTCTGGGGCCAACGTCCTGACTTTC | CASSIERFSGANVLTF
- | TRBJ1-2 | many | TRBV30 | TGTGCCTGGACAGTCGGGTCCGGGTTAGGCTACACCTTC | CAWTVGSGLGYTF
- | TRBJ1-4 | many | TRBV11-3 | TGTGCCAGCAGCGAAAGAGTTGATACTAATGAAAAACTGTTTTTT | CASSERVDTNEKLFF
- | TRBJ2-5 | few | TRBV9 | TGTGCCAGCAGCGTATGGTCGTCCCAAGAGACCCAGTACTTC | CASSVWSSQETQYF
- | TRBJ1-5 | few | TRBV7-2 | TGTGCCAGCAGCTTAACCCCCGGTAAAAATCAGCCCCAGCATTTT | CASSLTPGKNQPQHF
- | TRBJ1-1 | many | TRBV18 | TGTGCCAGCTCGCCGGGACGCGGGAACACTGAAGCTTTCTTT | CASSPGRGNTEAFF
- | TRBJ2-5 | many | TRBV7-6 | TGTGCCAGCCGTACAATAGACTTTCCAGTGACCCAGTACTTC | CASRTIDFPVTQYF
- | TRBJ1-4 | - | TRBV9 | TGTGCCTGCAGCCCTACCTGGGGAACTAATGAAAAACTGTTTTTT | CACSPTWGTNEKLFF
- | TRBJ1-2 | many | TRBV28 | TGTGCCAGCAGTTTGAAGGGATTCTATGGCTACACCTTC | CASSLKGFYGYTF
- | TRBJ2-5 | few | TRBV5-1 | TGCGCCAGCAGCGTGACAGAGACCCAGTACTTC | CASSVTETQYF
- | TRBJ2-2 | few | TRBV7-3 | TGTGCCAGCAGCCCCGTCGGGGCAGGGGGGGTCGGGGAGCTGTTTTTT | CASSPVGAGGVGELFF